The 29 T cell receptor beta chains presented below share a single source sample, sequenced in a study of OX40 agonist ivuxolimab in advanced cancers. Assay used: immunoSEQ multiplex PCR; TCRdb lists only in-frame clones, some missing. The sample lists 65,000 to 95,000 clones, 80% to 85% occurring once. The specimen comprised CD4+ or CD8+ T cells sorted from blood, sampled in a trial of the OX40 agonist ivuxolimab. The receptors derive from an adult with an advanced solid tumor such as melanoma, head and neck, liver or kidney cancer.

The rearrangement uses TRBV15 and TRBJ1-2; 7 bases line up with TRBD1. CDR3 length: 16 residues. J was trimmed by 1 base and V by 2 bases; bases with no gene match: 7. Germline V gene lookup returns CDR1 LNHNV and CDR2 YYDKDF (reference sequence). The CDR3 DNA reads as TGTGCCACCAGCAGACCTGGGACAGCCGATAACTATGGCTACACCTTC. Protein: CATSRPGTADNYGYTF.

The J gene is TRBJ2-5, the V gene TRBV2; D possibly corresponds to TRBD1 (5 bases). This CDR3 contains 15 residues. CDR1 and CDR2 from the germline V gene are SNHLY and FYNNEI. V was trimmed by 1 base and J by 4 bases, leaving 13 bases between them. CDR3 region: CASSEDAGLRETQYF. CDR3 sequence (DNA): TGTGCCAGCAGTGAAGACGCAGGGTTGAGAGAGACCCAGTACTTC.

This clone came up once. The rearrangement links TRBV30 to TRBJ2-7; TRBD2 might be the D (6 bases). Germline V lookup: CDR1 GTSNPN, CDR2 SVGIG (reference sequence). The CDR3 is 13 residues long. V shed 4 bases and J shed 3 bases, with 13 bases lying between them. The CDR3 bases are TGTGCCTGGACTCGGGACTGGGGCTACGAGCAGTACTTC. Translated: CAWTRDWGYEQYF.

The chain employs TRBV19 and TRBJ2-1, with 7 nucleotides matching TRBD2. The germline V gene has CDR1 LNHDA and CDR2 SQIVND (reference sequence). Trimming cost V 8 bases and J 9 bases; bases outside gene matches: 13. The CDR3 has 14 residues. In nucleotides, the CDR3 is TGTGCCAGTGAGGACATGGGGGGGTCTAGTGAGCAGTTCTTC. Its translation: CASEDMGGSSEQFF.

The genes are TRBV14 and TRBJ2-1; TRBD2 matches at 10 bases. V lost 3 bases, J lost 8 bases, and 7 bases stayed unmatched. CDR3 size: 15 residues. In germline, CDR1 is SGHDN, CDR2 FVKESK. CDR3 sequence (DNA): TGTGCCAGCAGCCACATCAGCGGGAGGGTCTATGAGCAGTTCTTC. It encodes CASSHISGRVYEQFF.

The genes are TRBV7-8 and TRBJ1-3; unclear D gene. Trimming stripped 3 bases from V and 0 bases from J, with 6 bases between. The germline V gene has CDR1 SGHVS and CDR2 FQNEAQ. This CDR3 comprises 14 residues. The CDR3, as DNA: TGTGCCAGCAGCTTTGAACACTCTGGAAACACCATATATTTT. Its protein product is CASSFEHSGNTIYF.

The chain recombines TRBV18 with TRBJ1-3, with unresolved D. The germline V gene has CDR1 KGHSH and CDR2 LQKENI. This CDR3 is built from 16 residues. V gave up 2 bases and J gave up 3 bases, with 14 bases separating them. The DNA for the CDR3 is TGTGCCAGCTCACCAGGGGTCGGCTCTGGTGGAAACACCATATATTTT. It codes for CASSPGVGSGGNTIYF.

The chain couples TRBV15 to TRBJ1-1; 9 bases align to TRBD1. Germline CDR1 and CDR2: LNHNV and YYDKDF (reference sequence). Germline trimming cut 2 bases from V and 4 bases from J; bases unmatched to any gene: 5. CDR3 length: 15 residues. The DNA for the CDR3 is TGTGCCACCAGCAGACGACAGGGGGTCGGCACTGAAGCTTTCTTT. Translated, it gives CATSRRQGVGTEAFF.

This sequence joins TRBV18 and TRBJ2-7; D is tentatively TRBD1 or TRBD2 (5 bases each). Germline V CDR1 and CDR2: KGHSH, LQKENI. Trimming took 3 bases from V and 5 from J, leaving 8 bases between them. The CDR3 is made up of 12 amino acids. The CDR3 DNA follows: TGTGCCAGCTCACCGGGGGTGAACGAGCAGTACTTC. Its translation: CASSPGVNEQYF.

The CDR3 sequence is CAWERARSGNTIYF. CDR3 sequence (DNA): TGTGCCTGGGAGCGGGCGAGGTCTGGAAACACCATATATTTT. This rearrangement joins TRBV30 to TRBJ1-3; D unresolved. The V and J ends lost 5 bases and 1 base respectively, with 12 bases between them. Per germline, CDR1 GTSNPN and CDR2 SVGIG (reference sequence). CDR3 length: 14 residues. The variable domain in full, with the rest retrieved from reference TRBV30 and TRBJ1-3, is SQTIHQWPATLVQPVGSPLSLECTVEGTSNPNLYWYRQAAGRGLQLLFYSVGIGQISSEVPQNLSASRPQDRQFILSSKKLLLSDSGFYLCAWERARSGNTIYFGEGSWLTVV.

The chain combines TRBV4-1 with TRBJ2-3; TRBD2 aligns across 10 bases. There are 18 residues in the CDR3. Germline V gene data show CDR1 as MGHRA and CDR2 as YSYEKL. Germline trimming cut 4 bases from V and 5 bases from J; bases unmatched to any gene: 15. The CDR3 spells CASSPERRAGGGGDTQYF. DNA of the CDR3: TGCGCCAGCAGCCCAGAGCGGAGAGCGGGGGGGGGTGGAGATACGCAGTATTTT.

V usage is TRBV5-4 and J usage is TRBJ2-5; 7 positions agree with TRBD2. CDR3 size: 16 residues. V was clipped by 3 bases and J by 5 bases; unmatched bases: 13. Germline lookup yields CDR1 SGHNT and CDR2 YYREEE (reference sequence). DNA for the CDR3: TGTGCCAGCAGCTCGTCAGCGGGCGGGGGTGGTGAGACCCAGTACTTC. Residues: CASSSSAGGGGETQYF.

This rearrangement joins TRBV4-1 to TRBJ2-2; either TRBD1 or TRBD2 may supply D (5 bases each). V gave up 2 bases and J gave up 4 bases, with 8 bases separating them. Germline CDR1 and CDR2: MGHRA and YSYEKL. CDR3 length: 14 amino acids. In DNA form, the CDR3 reads TGCGCCAGCAGCCAACGGGACCGCACCGGGGAGCTGTTTTTT. It encodes CASSQRDRTGELFF.

This rearrangement joins TRBV7-2 to TRBJ1-4; D not resolved. In germline, CDR1 is SGHTA, CDR2 FQGNSA. The length of the CDR3 is 19 residues. V lost 5 bases, J lost 0 bases, and 22 bases lay in between. CDR3: CASSRFSTRLVATNEKLFF. The CDR3 nucleotides are TGTGCCAGCAGCCGCTTTTCCACAAGACTCGTTGCAACTAATGAAAAACTGTTTTTT.

The chain combines TRBV9 with TRBJ1-6; TRBD1 aligns across 7 bases. This CDR3 contains 16 residues. V dropped 2 bases and J dropped 0; count of bases not matched to a gene: 2. The germline CDR1 and CDR2 sequences are SGDLS and YYNGEE. DNA of the CDR3: TGTGCCAGCAGCGTGACAGGGAGCTCCTATAATTCACCCCTCCACTTT. As protein: CASSVTGSSYNSPLHF.

The chain recombines TRBV11-2 with TRBJ1-5; no clear D. Looked up from germline, CDR1 is SGHAT and CDR2 is FQNNGV. The CDR3 contains 13 residues. Trimming left V 1 base short and J 6 bases short, with 7 bases between. The CDR3 region is CASSLVSGQPQHF. In nucleotides, the CDR3 is TGTGCCAGCAGCTTAGTCTCCGGTCAGCCCCAGCATTTT.

This clone was counted once. J is TRBJ1-1 and V is TRBV2; 7 positions agree with TRBD1. CDR1 is SNHLY, CDR2 FYNNEI, per germline. The CDR3 contains 12 residues. Trimming removed 9 bases from V and 2 bases from J; junction bases left unmatched: 3. CDR3 in amino acids: CARNRGNTEAFF. For the CDR3, the DNA is TGTGCCAGGAACAGGGGCAACACTGAAGCTTTCTTT.

This chain links TRBV4-3 with TRBJ2-1; 9 nucleotides align to TRBD1. V trimming: 0 bases; J trimming: 6 bases; junction bases outside the gene matches: 12. The CDR3 extends over 18 amino acids. Germline V CDR1 and CDR2: LGHNA, YSLEER. In DNA, the CDR3 is TGCGCCAGCAGCCAAGATCCCCCCGGGACAGGGTCGTTCAATGAGCAGTTCTTC. Its translation is CASSQDPPGTGSFNEQFF.

V usage is TRBV6-1 and J usage is TRBJ2-3; D not resolved. The CDR3 runs 15 residues. The V end lost 8 bases, the J end lost 2 bases, and 17 bases lay between the germline ends. The germline V gene encodes CDR1 MNHNS and CDR2 SASEGT. The CDR3 protein is CASSFPTELTDTQYF. DNA of the CDR3: TGTGCCAGCTCTTTCCCGACCGAACTCACAGATACGCAGTATTTT.

Here the CDR3 reads CASSQDRVGTGGNTIYF. The CDR3 DNA reads TGTGCCAGCAGCCAGGACAGGGTGGGGACCGGTGGAAACACCATATATTTT. The genes are TRBV7-6 and TRBJ1-3, with 8 bases aligning to TRBD1. This CDR3 has 17 residues. From germline, CDR1 is SGHVS and CDR2 FNYEAQ. Trimming took 5 bases from V and 3 from J; bases not matched to a gene: 12.

The rearrangement links TRBV4-2 to TRBJ2-3, with D perhaps matching TRBD2 (7 bases). This CDR3 has 15 residues. Trimming removed 4 bases from V and 3 bases from J, with 14 bases in between. Germline CDR1 is LGHNA and CDR2 is YNFKEQ. DNA for the CDR3: TGTGCCAGCAGCCTGACGGGGGGCCGGACAGATACGCAGTATTTT. Protein: CASSLTGGRTDTQYF.

The genes are TRBV5-5 and TRBJ1-3; 7 bases match TRBD1. CDR1 SGHKS and CDR2 YYEKEE come from the germline V gene (reference sequence). The CDR3 extends over 15 amino acids. J was trimmed by 8 bases and V by 4 bases; bases with no gene match: 12. CDR3 sequence reads: CASSLRLTGVDTIYF. CDR3 DNA: TGTGCCAGCAGCCTCCGACTTACAGGGGTGGACACCATATATTTT.

The V call is TRBV7-2, the J call TRBJ2-3; D tentatively reads TRBD1 or TRBD2 (6 bases each). CDR3 length: 15 amino acids. Germline loops: CDR1 SGHTA, CDR2 FQGNSA. V was clipped by 4 bases and J by 6 bases, with 17 bases between them. The CDR3 spells CASSSRRGVSDTQYF. In nucleotides, the CDR3 is TGTGCCAGCAGCTCCCGAAGGGGGGTATCGGATACGCAGTATTTT.

The rearrangement joins TRBV5-1 to TRBJ2-5; D gene ambiguous. Germline V gene data show CDR1 as SGHRS and CDR2 as YFSETQ. The CDR3 loop spans 12 amino acids. V lost 0 bases and J lost 5, with 5 bases in between. CDR3 sequence: CASSLALETQYF. The CDR3 DNA sequence: TGCGCCAGCAGCTTGGCCTTGGAGACCCAGTACTTC.

This clone showed up just a few times. This rearrangement joins TRBV15 to TRBJ1-2; D is uncertain. This CDR3 contains 13 residues. V dropped 5 bases and J dropped 2 bases, with 9 bases sitting between them. Germline V gives CDR1 LNHNV, CDR2 YYDKDF (reference sequence). The CDR3 loop is CATSSRLNYGYTF. CDR3 sequence (DNA): TGTGCCACCAGCTCAAGACTCAACTATGGCTACACCTTC.

CDR3 nucleotide sequence: TGCGCCAGCAGTCCGGGGGCCCCGTACCAAGAGACCCAGTACTTC. The encoded protein is CASSPGAPYQETQYF. The chain has TRBV5-1 and TRBJ2-5, with D perhaps assigned TRBD1 or TRBD2 (6 bases each). V shed 5 bases and J shed 0 bases, with 14 bases lying between them. The germline V gene encodes CDR1 SGHRS and CDR2 YFSETQ. This CDR3 has 15 amino acids.

The chain employs TRBV28 and TRBJ1-2; 7 bases agree with TRBD1. CDR1 is MDHEN, CDR2 SYDVKM, per germline. The CDR3 covers 13 residues. Trimming took 2 bases from V and 6 from J; bases not matched to a gene: 3. CDR3: CASSLTGADGYTF. The CDR3 DNA is TGTGCCAGCAGTTTAACAGGGGCGGATGGCTACACCTTC.

As regards this clone: Mismatch with germline at one junction end may stem from a read error. Other DNA sequences from this sample encode an identical CDR3 as well. The rearrangement joins TRBV7-3 to TRBJ2-7; D perhaps matches TRBD2 (6 bases). Germline-derived CDR1 and CDR2 are SGHTA and FQGTGA. CDR3 length: 15 amino acids. CDR3 in DNA: TGTGCCAGCAGCCGCGGGGTTGGGTCCCCCTATGAGCAGTACTTC. Residues: CASSRGVGSPYEQYF.

The V call is TRBV7-2, the J call TRBJ1-2, with a possible D match to TRBD1 (6 bases). Germline V gene lookup returns CDR1 SGHTA and CDR2 FQGNSA. The length of the CDR3 is 16 residues. V was cut by 5 bases and J by 3 bases, with 19 bases left in between. The CDR3 is CASSLGVYRDDYGYTF. The CDR3 DNA is TGTGCCAGCAGCCTGGGTGTGTACAGGGATGACTATGGCTACACCTTC.